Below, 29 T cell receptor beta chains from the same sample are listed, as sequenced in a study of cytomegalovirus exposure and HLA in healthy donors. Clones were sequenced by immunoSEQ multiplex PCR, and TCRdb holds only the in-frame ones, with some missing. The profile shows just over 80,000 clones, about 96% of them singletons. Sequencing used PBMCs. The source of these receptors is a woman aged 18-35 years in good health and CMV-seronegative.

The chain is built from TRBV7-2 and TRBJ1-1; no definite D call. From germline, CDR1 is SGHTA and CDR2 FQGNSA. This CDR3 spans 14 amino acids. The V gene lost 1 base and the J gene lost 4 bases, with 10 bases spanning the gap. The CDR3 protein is CASSLGREATEAFF. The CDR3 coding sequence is TGTGCCAGCAGCTTAGGTCGGGAAGCCACTGAAGCTTTCTTT.

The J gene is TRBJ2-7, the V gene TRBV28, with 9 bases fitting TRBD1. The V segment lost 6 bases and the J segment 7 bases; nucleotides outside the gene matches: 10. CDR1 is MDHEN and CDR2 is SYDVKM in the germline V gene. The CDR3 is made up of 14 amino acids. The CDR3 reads CASSPVGTGREQYF. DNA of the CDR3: TGTGCCAGCAGCCCTGTCGGGACAGGGAGAGAGCAGTACTTC.

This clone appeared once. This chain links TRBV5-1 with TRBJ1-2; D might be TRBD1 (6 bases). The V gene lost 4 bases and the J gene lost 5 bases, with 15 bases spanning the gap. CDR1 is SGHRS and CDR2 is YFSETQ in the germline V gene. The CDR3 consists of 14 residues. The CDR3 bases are TGCGCCAGCAGCGGGGACAACTCAAATTATGGCTACACCTTC. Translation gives CASSGDNSNYGYTF.

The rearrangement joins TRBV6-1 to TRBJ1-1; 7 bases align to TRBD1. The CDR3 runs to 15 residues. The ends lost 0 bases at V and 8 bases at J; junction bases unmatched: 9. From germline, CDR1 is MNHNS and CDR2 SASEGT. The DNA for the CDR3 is TGTGCCAGCAGTGAAGCGCTTCCAGGGGGTGGAGAAGCTTTCTTT. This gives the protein CASSEALPGGGEAFF.

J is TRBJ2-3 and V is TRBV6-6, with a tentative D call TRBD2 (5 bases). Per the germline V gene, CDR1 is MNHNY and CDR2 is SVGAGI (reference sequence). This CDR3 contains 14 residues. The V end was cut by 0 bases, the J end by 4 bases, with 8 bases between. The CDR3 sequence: CASSYSAAADTQYF. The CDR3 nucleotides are TGTGCCAGCAGTTACTCAGCGGCGGCAGATACGCAGTATTTT.

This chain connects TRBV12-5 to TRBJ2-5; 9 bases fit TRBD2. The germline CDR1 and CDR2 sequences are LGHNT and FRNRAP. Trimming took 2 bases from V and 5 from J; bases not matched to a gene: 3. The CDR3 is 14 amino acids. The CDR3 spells CASGLSTSGETQYF. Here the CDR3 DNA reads TGTGCTAGTGGTTTGTCGACTAGCGGTGAGACCCAGTACTTC.

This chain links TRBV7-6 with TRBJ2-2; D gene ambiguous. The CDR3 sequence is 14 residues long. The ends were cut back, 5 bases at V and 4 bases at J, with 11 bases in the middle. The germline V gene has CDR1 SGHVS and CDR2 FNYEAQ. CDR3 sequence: CASSVSVFTGELFF. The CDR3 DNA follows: TGTGCCAGCAGCGTCAGTGTTTTCACCGGGGAGCTGTTTTTT.

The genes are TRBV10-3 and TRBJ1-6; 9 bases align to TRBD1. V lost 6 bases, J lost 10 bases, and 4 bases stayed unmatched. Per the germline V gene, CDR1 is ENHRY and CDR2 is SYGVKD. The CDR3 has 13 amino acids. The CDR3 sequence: CAISRDRVSPLHF. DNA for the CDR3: TGTGCCATCAGCCGGGACAGGGTGTCACCCCTCCACTTT.

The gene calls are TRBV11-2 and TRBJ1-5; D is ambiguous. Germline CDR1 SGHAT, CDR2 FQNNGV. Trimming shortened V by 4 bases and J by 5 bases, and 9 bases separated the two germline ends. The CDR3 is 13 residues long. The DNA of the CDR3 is TGTGCCAGCAGCTATGAGGGTTATCAGCCCCAGCATTTT. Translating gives CASSYEGYQPQHF.

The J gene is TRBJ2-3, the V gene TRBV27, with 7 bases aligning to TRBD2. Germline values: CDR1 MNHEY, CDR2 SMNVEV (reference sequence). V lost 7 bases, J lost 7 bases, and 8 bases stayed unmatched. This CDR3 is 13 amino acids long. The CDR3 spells CASTTGGGNTQYF. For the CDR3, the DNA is TGTGCCAGCACCACTGGCGGGGGTAATACGCAGTATTTT.

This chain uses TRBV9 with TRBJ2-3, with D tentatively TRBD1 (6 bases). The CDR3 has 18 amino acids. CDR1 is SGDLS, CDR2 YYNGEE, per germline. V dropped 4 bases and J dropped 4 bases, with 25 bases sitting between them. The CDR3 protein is CASSSLGEWTDRADTQYF. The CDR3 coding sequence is TGTGCCAGCAGCTCGTTGGGGGAGTGGACAGACAGAGCAGATACGCAGTATTTT.

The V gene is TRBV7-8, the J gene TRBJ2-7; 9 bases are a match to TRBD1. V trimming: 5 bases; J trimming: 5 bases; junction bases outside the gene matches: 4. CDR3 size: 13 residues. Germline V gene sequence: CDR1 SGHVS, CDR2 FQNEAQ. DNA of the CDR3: TGTGCCAGCAGCCACCGGACAGGGGACGAGCAGTACTTC. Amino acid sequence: CASSHRTGDEQYF.

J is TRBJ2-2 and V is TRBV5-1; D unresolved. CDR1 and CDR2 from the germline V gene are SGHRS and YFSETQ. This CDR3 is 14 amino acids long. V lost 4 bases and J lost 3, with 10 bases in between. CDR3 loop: CASSPNFYTGELFF. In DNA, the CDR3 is TGCGCCAGCAGCCCTAACTTTTACACCGGGGAGCTGTTTTTT.

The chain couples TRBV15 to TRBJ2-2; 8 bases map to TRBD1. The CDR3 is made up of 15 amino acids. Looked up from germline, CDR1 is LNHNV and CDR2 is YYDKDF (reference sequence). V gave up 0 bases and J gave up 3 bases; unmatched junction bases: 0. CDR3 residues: CATSREDRDTGELFF. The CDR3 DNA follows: TGTGCCACCAGCAGAGAGGACAGGGACACCGGGGAGCTGTTTTTT.

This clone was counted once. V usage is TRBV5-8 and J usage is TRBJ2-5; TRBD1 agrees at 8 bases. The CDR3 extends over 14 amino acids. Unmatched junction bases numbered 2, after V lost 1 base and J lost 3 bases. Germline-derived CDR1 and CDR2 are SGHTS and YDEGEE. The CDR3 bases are TGTGCCAGCAGCTTGCAGGGGGCCGAAGAGACCCAGTACTTC. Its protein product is CASSLQGAEETQYF.

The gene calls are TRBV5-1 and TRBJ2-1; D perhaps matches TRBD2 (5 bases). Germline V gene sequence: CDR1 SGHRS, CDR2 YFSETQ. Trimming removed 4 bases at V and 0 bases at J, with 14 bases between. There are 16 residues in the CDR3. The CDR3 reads CASSTEGASSYNEQFF. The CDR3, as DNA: TGCGCCAGCAGCACCGAGGGAGCGAGCTCCTACAATGAGCAGTTCTTC. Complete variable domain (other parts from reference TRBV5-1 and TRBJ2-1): KAGVTQTPRYLIKTRGQQVTLSCSPISGHRSVSWYQQTPGQGLQFLFEYFSETQRNKGNFPGRFSGRQFSNSRSEMNVSTLELGDSALYLCASSTEGASSYNEQFFGPGTRLTVL.

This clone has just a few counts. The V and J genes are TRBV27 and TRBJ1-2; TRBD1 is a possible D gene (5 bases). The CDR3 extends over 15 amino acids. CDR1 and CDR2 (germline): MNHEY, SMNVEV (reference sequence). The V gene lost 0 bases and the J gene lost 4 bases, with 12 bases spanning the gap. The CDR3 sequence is CASSLSPDSRYGYTF. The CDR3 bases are TGTGCCAGCAGTTTATCCCCAGACAGCCGCTATGGCTACACCTTC.

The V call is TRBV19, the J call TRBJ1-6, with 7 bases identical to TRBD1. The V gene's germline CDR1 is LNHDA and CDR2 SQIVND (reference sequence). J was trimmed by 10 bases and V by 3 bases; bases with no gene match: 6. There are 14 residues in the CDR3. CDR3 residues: CASSIPGGESPLHF. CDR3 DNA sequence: TGTGCCAGTAGTATTCCAGGGGGTGAATCACCCCTCCACTTT.

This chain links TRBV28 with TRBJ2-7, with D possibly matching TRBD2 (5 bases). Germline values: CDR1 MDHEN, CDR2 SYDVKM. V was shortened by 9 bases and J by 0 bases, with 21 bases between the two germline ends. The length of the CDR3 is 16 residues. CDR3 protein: CASAEGREYSSYEQYF. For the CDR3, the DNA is TGTGCCAGTGCCGAGGGCAGAGAATATAGCTCCTACGAGCAGTACTTC.

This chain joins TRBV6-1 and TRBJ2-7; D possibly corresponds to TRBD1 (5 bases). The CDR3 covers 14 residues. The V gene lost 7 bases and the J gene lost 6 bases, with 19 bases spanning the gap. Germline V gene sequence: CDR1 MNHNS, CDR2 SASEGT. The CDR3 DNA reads TGTGCCAGCACAGCCTCCGGGCAGGGCTTCGAGCAGTACTTC. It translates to CASTASGQGFEQYF.

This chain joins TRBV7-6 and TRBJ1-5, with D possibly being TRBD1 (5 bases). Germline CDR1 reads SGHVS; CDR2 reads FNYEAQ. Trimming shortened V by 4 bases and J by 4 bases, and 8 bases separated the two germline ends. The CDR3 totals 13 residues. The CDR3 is CASSSQGNQPQHF. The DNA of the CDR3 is TGTGCCAGCAGCTCCCAGGGAAATCAGCCCCAGCATTTT. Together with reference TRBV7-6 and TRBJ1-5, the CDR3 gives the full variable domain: GAGVSQSPRYKVTKRGQDVALRCDPISGHVSLYWYRQALGQGPEFLTYFNYEAQQDKSGLPNDRFSAERPEGSISTLTIQRTEQRDSAMYRCASSSQGNQPQHFGDGTRLSIL.

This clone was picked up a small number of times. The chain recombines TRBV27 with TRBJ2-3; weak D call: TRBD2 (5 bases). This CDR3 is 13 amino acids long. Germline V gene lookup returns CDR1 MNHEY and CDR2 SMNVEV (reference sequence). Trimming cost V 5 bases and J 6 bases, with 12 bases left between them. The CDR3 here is CASSPLAKDTQYF. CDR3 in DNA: TGTGCCAGCAGTCCCCTAGCCAAGGATACGCAGTATTTT.

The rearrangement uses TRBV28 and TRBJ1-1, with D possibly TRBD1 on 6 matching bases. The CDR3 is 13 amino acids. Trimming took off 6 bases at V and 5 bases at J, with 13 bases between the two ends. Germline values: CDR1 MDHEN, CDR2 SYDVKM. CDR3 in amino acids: CASSVQGNTEAFF. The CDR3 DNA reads TGTGCCAGCAGCGTACAGGGAAATACTGAAGCTTTCTTT.

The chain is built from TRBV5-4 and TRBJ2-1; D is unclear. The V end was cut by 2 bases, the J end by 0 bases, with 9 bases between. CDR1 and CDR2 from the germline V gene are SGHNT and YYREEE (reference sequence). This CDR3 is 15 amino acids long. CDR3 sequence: CASSLAVSSYNEQFF. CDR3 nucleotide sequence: TGTGCCAGCAGCTTAGCTGTTAGCTCCTACAATGAGCAGTTCTTC.

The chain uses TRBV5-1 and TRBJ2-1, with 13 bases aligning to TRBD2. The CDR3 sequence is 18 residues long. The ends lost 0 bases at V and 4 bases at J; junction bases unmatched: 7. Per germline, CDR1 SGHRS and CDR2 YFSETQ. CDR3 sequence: CASSLVGLAGVGYNEQFF. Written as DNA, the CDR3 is TGCGCCAGCAGCTTGGTTGGACTAGCGGGAGTGGGATACAATGAGCAGTTCTTC.

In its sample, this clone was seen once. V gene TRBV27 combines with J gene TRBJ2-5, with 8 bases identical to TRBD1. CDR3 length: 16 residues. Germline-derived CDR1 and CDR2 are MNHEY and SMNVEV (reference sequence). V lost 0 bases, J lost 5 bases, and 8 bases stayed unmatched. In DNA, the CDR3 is TGTGCCAGCAGTTTATCGGGGGACAGGACCAGGGAGACCCAGTACTTC. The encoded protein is CASSLSGDRTRETQYF.

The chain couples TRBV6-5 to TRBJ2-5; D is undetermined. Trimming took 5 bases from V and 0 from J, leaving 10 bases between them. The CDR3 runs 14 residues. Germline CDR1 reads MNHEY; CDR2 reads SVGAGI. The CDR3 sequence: CASSPELDQETQYF. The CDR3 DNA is TGTGCCAGCAGTCCCGAGTTGGACCAAGAGACCCAGTACTTC.

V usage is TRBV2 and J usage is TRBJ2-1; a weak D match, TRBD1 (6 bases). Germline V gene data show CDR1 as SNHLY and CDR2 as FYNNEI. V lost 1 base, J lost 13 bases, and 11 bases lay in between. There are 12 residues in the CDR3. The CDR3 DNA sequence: TGTGCCAGCAGTGAAGACAGGGCGCAACAGTTCTTC. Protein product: CASSEDRAQQFF.

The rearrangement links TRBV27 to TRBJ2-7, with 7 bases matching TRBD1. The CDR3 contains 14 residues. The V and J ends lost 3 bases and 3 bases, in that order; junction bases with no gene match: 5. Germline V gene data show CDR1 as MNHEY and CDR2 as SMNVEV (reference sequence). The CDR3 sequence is CASSFRDRYYEQYF. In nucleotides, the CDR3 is TGTGCCAGCAGTTTCCGGGACAGATACTACGAGCAGTACTTC.